This TCR beta chain is from a study of cytomegalovirus exposure and HLA in healthy donors. About the study: Falling in the Caucasian-associated ancestry cluster were less than 85% of under 450 genotyped donors.

V was shortened by 4 bases and J by 3 bases, with 11 bases between the two germline ends. Germline CDR1 is SGDLS and CDR2 is YYNGEE. The CDR3 runs to 13 residues. PCR employed 60 Vbeta and 13 Jbeta primers. TCRdb's table, derived via immunoSEQ multiplex PCR, lists solely in-frame clones and lacks some. The table records roughly 260,000 clones, 70% to 90% of them present only once. Source material: PBMCs. This receptor was identified in a woman between 35 and 50 years old in good health and CMV-seropositive. The chain carries TRBV9 and TRBJ2-7; D not resolved. The CDR3 region has the DNA TGTGCCAGCAGCCCAGAAGGCGGCTACGAGCAGTACTTC. Protein product: CASSPEGGYEQYF. The variable domain in full, with the rest retrieved from reference TRBV9 and TRBJ2-7, is DSGVTQTPKHLITATGQRVTLRCSPRSGDLSVYWYQQSLDQGLQFLIQYYNGEERAKGNILERFSAQQFPDLHSELNLSSLELGDSALYFCASSPEGGYEQYFGPGTRLTVT.